Each of the 18 T cell receptor beta chains below was sequenced from the same sample in a study of radiation and T cells in renal cell carcinoma. TCRdb's copy holds only in-frame clones and misses some; the assay was immunoSEQ multiplex PCR. The sample consists of around 180,000 clones, 88% of them appearing once. The time point denotes: blood 4 weeks post-SBRT, at nephrectomy. Treatment reported: 15 Gy SBRT to primary tumor, nephrectomy 4 weeks later. This sample comprised blood, obtained from a patient whose treatment included radiotherapy and nephrectomy. Source of these receptors: a woman aged 45-65 years with renal cell carcinoma.

This CDR3 reads CAWSAPTGGRYEKLFF. DNA for the CDR3: TGTGCCTGGAGTGCCCCAACAGGGGGAAGATATGAAAAACTGTTTTTT. The chain has TRBV30 and TRBJ1-4; 8 bases fit TRBD1. The CDR3 is 16 amino acids. Losses at the gene ends were 1 base for V and 6 bases for J; bases not matched to a gene: 10. Germline-derived CDR1 and CDR2 are GTSNPN and SVGIG (reference sequence).

This clone appeared a few times. The V call is TRBV29-1, the J call TRBJ1-1, with TRBD1 matching 11 bases. CDR1 and CDR2 (germline): SQVTM, ANQGSEA. V lost 6 bases and J lost 2; bases outside the gene matches: 2. This CDR3 comprises 13 residues. DNA for the CDR3: TGCAGCGTGGGACAGGGGGGAAACACTGAAGCTTTCTTT. Translation gives CSVGQGGNTEAFF.

Note on this clone: This specimen includes other DNA sequences encoding the same CDR3. The genes are TRBV7-2 and TRBJ2-5, with D unresolved. Per the germline V gene, CDR1 is SGHTA and CDR2 is FQGNSA. CDR3 length: 11 amino acids. The V and J ends lost 3 bases and 1 base respectively, with 0 bases between them. The CDR3 loop reads CASSFQETQYF. For the CDR3, the DNA is TGTGCCAGCAGCTTCCAAGAGACCCAGTACTTC.

The chain links TRBV5-1 to TRBJ2-7; D possibly corresponds to TRBD2 (5 bases). CDR3 length: 17 residues. Trimming took 2 bases from V and 5 from J, leaving 23 bases between them. Germline V CDR1 and CDR2: SGHRS, YFSETQ. CDR3 coding DNA: TGCGCCAGCAGCTTCCGTTACTTATCTACCGGGGAAGACGAGCAGTACTTC. Protein product: CASSFRYLSTGEDEQYF.

V and J are TRBV2 and TRBJ2-7; D remains unclear. The CDR3 spans 13 residues. The germline CDR1 and CDR2 sequences are SNHLY and FYNNEI. The ends were cut back, 6 bases at V and 5 bases at J, with 14 bases in the middle. This CDR3 is CASRADGRNEQYF. The CDR3 DNA reads as TGTGCCAGCAGGGCCGACGGACGGAACGAGCAGTACTTC.

This clone appeared a few times. This chain joins TRBV5-6 and TRBJ2-7, with 8 bases aligning to TRBD1. Germline V CDR1 and CDR2: SGHDT, YYEEEE. This CDR3 is built from 14 residues. V lost 4 bases to trimming and J lost 5 bases; unmatched junction nucleotides: 8. This chain's CDR3 is CASSPPGQGHEQYF. The CDR3 coding sequence is TGTGCCAGCAGCCCTCCAGGACAGGGCCACGAGCAGTACTTC.

The chain has TRBV5-4 and TRBJ1-6; D is possibly TRBD1 (6 bases). This CDR3 region has 14 residues. CDR1 is SGHNT, CDR2 YYREEE, per germline (reference sequence). V lost 5 bases and J lost 7, with 13 bases in between. CDR3 DNA sequence: TGTGCCAGCAGTTATTGGACAGAGAATTCACCCCTCCACTTT. As protein: CASSYWTENSPLHF. Filled out from reference TRBV5-4 and TRBJ1-6, the complete variable domain reads ETGVTQSPTHLIKTRGQQVTLRCSSQSGHNTVSWYQQALGQGPQFIFQYYREEENGRGNFPPRFSGLQFPNYSSELNVNALELDDSALYLCASSYWTENSPLHFGNGTRLTVT.

The chain has TRBV2 and TRBJ2-7; unclear D gene. Trimming pared 3 bases from V and 6 bases from J, leaving 24 bases between. Germline values: CDR1 SNHLY, CDR2 FYNNEI. CDR3 length equals 17 residues. The CDR3 DNA sequence: TGTGCCAGCAGTGACATTTCGGGTTTTCAATTGGATAGCGAGCAGTACTTC. Its translation is CASSDISGFQLDSEQYF. Complete variable domain (other parts from reference TRBV2 and TRBJ2-7): EPEVTQTPSHQVTQMGQEVILRCVPISNHLYFYWYRQILGQKVEFLVSFYNNEISEKSEIFDDQFSVERPDGSNFTLKIRSTKLEDSAMYFCASSDISGFQLDSEQYFGPGTRLTVT.

There are a few counts of this clone. The V and J genes are TRBV19 and TRBJ2-1; D remains unclear. CDR3 length: 13 residues. V was clipped by 5 bases and J by 2 bases, with 7 bases between them. CDR1 and CDR2 (germline): LNHDA, SQIVND (reference sequence). CDR3 sequence: CASSPSTYNEQFF. In DNA form, the CDR3 reads TGTGCCAGTAGTCCATCTACCTACAATGAGCAGTTCTTC.

V is TRBV19 and J is TRBJ1-5; 7 bases match TRBD1. The V gene's germline CDR1 is LNHDA and CDR2 SQIVND (reference sequence). CDR3 length: 15 residues. With 4 bases clipped from V and 6 bases from J, the junction kept 9 bases outside the gene matches. The CDR3 loop reads CASSKENRGGQPQHF. CDR3 DNA: TGTGCCAGTAGTAAAGAAAACAGGGGAGGTCAGCCCCAGCATTTT.

The rearrangement joins TRBV2 to TRBJ2-3, with 8 bases matching TRBD1. Trimming cost V 6 bases and J 4 bases; bases outside gene matches: 9. CDR1 is SNHLY and CDR2 is FYNNEI in the germline V gene. The CDR3 runs to 15 residues. CDR3 coding DNA: TGTGCCAGCAGGCGCGACAGGGGAAACGCAGATACGCAGTATTTT. As protein: CASRRDRGNADTQYF.

The J gene is TRBJ2-3, the V gene TRBV7-2, with 7 bases aligning to TRBD2. Germline CDR1 and CDR2: SGHTA and FQGNSA. The CDR3 has 13 amino acids. V was pared by 8 bases and J by 1 base, with 3 bases of the junction left unmatched. CDR3 DNA: TGTGCCAGCTCGGGGGGACGCACAGATACGCAGTATTTT. It translates to CASSGGRTDTQYF. Variable domain in full (rest from reference TRBV7-2 and TRBJ2-3): GAGVSQSPSNKVTEKGKDVELRCDPISGHTALYWYRQSLGQGLEFLIYFQGNSAPDKSGLPSDRFSAERTGGSVSTLTIQRTQQEDSAVYLCASSGGRTDTQYFGPGTRLTVL.

The chain is built from TRBV10-2 and TRBJ1-2; 7 positions match TRBD1. CDR1 and CDR2 (germline): WSHSY, SAAADI. The CDR3 sequence is 21 residues long. V gave up 6 bases and J gave up 5 bases; unmatched junction bases: 30. The CDR3 is CASSTRDSLMERIEGAYGYTF. Written as DNA, the CDR3 is TGCGCCAGCAGCACCCGGGACAGCCTTATGGAGCGAATAGAGGGGGCATATGGCTACACCTTC.

V and J are TRBV7-2 and TRBJ2-3, with unresolved D. Germline V gives CDR1 SGHTA, CDR2 FQGNSA. V lost 2 bases to trimming and J lost 2 bases, with 5 bases between them. This CDR3 has 13 amino acids. The CDR3 DNA sequence: TGTGCCAGCAGCTTAATCTCCACAGATACGCAGTATTTT. Its translation is CASSLISTDTQYF. Together with reference TRBV7-2 and TRBJ2-3, the CDR3 gives the full variable domain: GAGVSQSPSNKVTEKGKDVELRCDPISGHTALYWYRQSLGQGLEFLIYFQGNSAPDKSGLPSDRFSAERTGGSVSTLTIQRTQQEDSAVYLCASSLISTDTQYFGPGTRLTVL.

The sample holds a few counts of this clone. The V and J genes are TRBV4-1 and TRBJ1-1; 8 bases match TRBD1. The length of the CDR3 is 18 residues. Germline V gives CDR1 MGHRA, CDR2 YSYEKL. The junction had 11 bases not matched to a gene; V was cut back by 1 base and J by 1 base. The CDR3, as DNA: TGCGCCAGCAGCCAAGGAATAGGGTTCGACAGGGGGAACACTGAAGCTTTCTTT. As protein: CASSQGIGFDRGNTEAFF.

This chain connects TRBV19 to TRBJ2-1; a weak D match, TRBD2 (6 bases). This CDR3 region has 14 residues. Germline V gene lookup returns CDR1 LNHDA and CDR2 SQIVND (reference sequence). Trimming cost V 5 bases and J 10 bases, with 18 bases left between them. CDR3 sequence reads: CASSVGDSTREQFF. CDR3 DNA sequence: TGTGCCAGTAGTGTAGGGGACTCCACTCGGGAGCAGTTCTTC.

V usage is TRBV12-2 and J usage is TRBJ2-2; the D call in the table, TRBD2, was not verified against the DNA. TRBV12-2 is shown as a pseudogene. CDR3 length equals 17 residues. Here the CDR3 DNA reads TGTGCAAGTCGCTTAGGTGTGGCGGGGGAGAACACCGGGGAGCTGTTTTTT. Residues: CASRLGVAGENTGELFF.

This chain uses TRBV19 with TRBJ1-4, with a weak D call TRBD1 (5 bases). The CDR3 sequence is 16 residues long. Trimming stripped 4 bases from V and 4 bases from J, with 16 bases between. CDR1 is LNHDA, CDR2 SQIVND, per germline (reference sequence). The CDR3 DNA reads as TGTGCCAGTAGTAAAGGTGGGGCACGGGGTAATGAAAAACTGTTTTTT. This sequence encodes CASSKGGARGNEKLFF.